The entry below describes one T cell receptor beta chain. In its sample, this clonotype was seen a few times. Its specific antigen is unknown. No clone much larger than this one lies a single base away; base qualities are absent. This specimen comes from a study of T-cell memory formation after mild COVID-19 (dated by TCRdb to the early 2020s). Context from the whole study: TCR sequence clusters from the two donors were found to be largely donor specific. Two young, previously healthy adult volunteers, one female and one male, were included in the cohort. In a couple of donors, T-cell clones that expanded and contracted after mild COVID-19 were followed by sequencing TCRalpha and TCRbeta repertoires longitudinally. What the research found in general, with its limitations: From day 15 to 85, contracting clones showed balanced CD4/CD8 phenotypes, whereas a second wave of clones that expanded from day 15 to 37 leaned towards CD4+. Only a couple of mild cases were covered by the study, and larger cohorts that include severe cases with pre-infection samples were considered necessary. Contracting CD4+ clones appeared mostly in the CM and EM memory subsets, whereas CD8+ clones were enriched in EMRA. The detection of some responding clones in pre-infection memory suggests that pre-existing cross-reactive memory T cells joined the SARS-CoV-2 response. The second-wave clones that peaked on day 37 were not confirmed to be SARS-CoV-2 specific.

Trimming removed 4 bases from V and 8 bases from J; the gene matches leave 9 bases unexplained. From the germline V gene, CDR1 is SGHRS and CDR2 is YFSETQ. Its CDR3 holds 14 amino acids, cysteine through phenylalanine. The read is trimmed to its CDR3 DNA, 42 bases read in frame from base 1. Sequencing was performed on an Illumina NovaSeq 6000. cDNA libraries for TCRalpha and TCRbeta were prepared by 5'RACE using constant-segment primers, with sample barcodes and unique molecular identifiers added. RNA was extracted from every sample with Trizol reagent. Library amplification was performed in two PCR steps, and a second sample barcode and Illumina TruSeq adapters were introduced in the second step. Sequencing of libraries was performed on an Illumina NovaSeq with 2 x 150 bp paired-end reads. The study's processing was this. The reads were demultiplexed and collapsed into UMI-guided consensus sequences using migec v1.2.7. Using mixcr v2.1.11, the UMI consensuses were aligned to TRA and TRB V and J templates and assembled into clonotypes. Expanded or contracted clonotypes were those called significant by both edgeR and NoisET, with noise models trained on biological replicates. For edgeR calls, the cutoffs were a false discovery rate-adjusted p below 0.01 and a log2 fold-change threshold of 1. As an exploratory analysis of dynamics, max-normalized trajectories of the 1000 most abundant clonotypes were examined by PCA with hierarchical clustering. Separately sequenced CD4+ and CD8+ repertoires were used to assign the CD4 or CD8 phenotype of responding clones. The raw public data were reprocessed by TCRdb itself: fastp quality trimming at Q25, MiXCR clonotype calling, in-frame beta chains only. Each CDR3 protein appears once, grouped with its most common genes and DNA. TCRdb, rather than the study authors, made the V and J calls. The sample data list about 450,000 distinct CDR3 sequences, and around 22% of these were observed just once. Roughly 14% of the sample rests with the top ten.

Ficoll-Paque density gradient centrifugation was the method used to isolate PBMCs. The receptor's source is an adult woman who had mild COVID-19 (a few samples of this study predate the infection). The sample titles of this study are shuffled in the database, so cell type and time point are left out; the donor was told from shared clones. The chain links TRBV5-1 with TRBJ1-2; TRBD1 matches 9 bases in the middle. The sample comprised PBMCs or a T cell subset sorted from them (not recorded which). The sequence in DNA is TGCGCCAGCAGCGTGGACAGGGGCCACGGCGGCTACACCTTC. Translated, it reads CASSVDRGHGGYTF.